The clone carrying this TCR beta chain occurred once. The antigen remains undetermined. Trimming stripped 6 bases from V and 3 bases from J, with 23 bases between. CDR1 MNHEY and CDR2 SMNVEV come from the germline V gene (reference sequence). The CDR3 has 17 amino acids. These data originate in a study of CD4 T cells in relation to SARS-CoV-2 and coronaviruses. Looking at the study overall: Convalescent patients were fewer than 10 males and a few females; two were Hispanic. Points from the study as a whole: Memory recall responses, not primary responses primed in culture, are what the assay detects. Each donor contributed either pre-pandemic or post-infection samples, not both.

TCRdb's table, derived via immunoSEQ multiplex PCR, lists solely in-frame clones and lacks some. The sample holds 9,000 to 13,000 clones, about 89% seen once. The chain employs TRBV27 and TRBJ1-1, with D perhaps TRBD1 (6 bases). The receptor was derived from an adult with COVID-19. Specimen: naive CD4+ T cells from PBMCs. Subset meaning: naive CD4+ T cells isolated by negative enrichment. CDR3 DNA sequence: TGTGCCAGCAGGCCGATACAGGGTGGGGCCTTGTACACTGAAGCTTTCTTT. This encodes CASRPIQGGALYTEAFF.